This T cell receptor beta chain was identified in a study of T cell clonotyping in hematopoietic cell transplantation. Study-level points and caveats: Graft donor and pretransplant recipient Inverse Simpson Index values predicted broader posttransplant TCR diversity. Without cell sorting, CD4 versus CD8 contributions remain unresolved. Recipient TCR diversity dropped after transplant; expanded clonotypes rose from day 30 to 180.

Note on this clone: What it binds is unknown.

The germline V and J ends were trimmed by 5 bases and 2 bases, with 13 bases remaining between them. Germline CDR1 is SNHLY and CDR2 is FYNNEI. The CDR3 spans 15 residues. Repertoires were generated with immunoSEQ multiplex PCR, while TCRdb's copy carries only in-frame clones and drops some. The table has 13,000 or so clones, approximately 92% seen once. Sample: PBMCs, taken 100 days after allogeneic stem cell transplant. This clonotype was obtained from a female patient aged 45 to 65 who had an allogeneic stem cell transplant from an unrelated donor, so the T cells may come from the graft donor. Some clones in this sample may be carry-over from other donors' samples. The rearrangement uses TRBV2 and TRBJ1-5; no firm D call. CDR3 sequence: CASSRIEGGNQPQHF. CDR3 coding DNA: TGTGCCAGCAGTCGAATTGAGGGTGGCAATCAGCCCCAGCATTTT.